Each of the 13 T cell receptor beta chains below was sequenced from the same sample in a study of regulatory T cells in long-lasting Graves disease (dated by TCRdb to about 2021). The library was produced with multiplex PCR. Sequencing was performed on an Illumina HiSeq 4000. To build TCR beta libraries, CDR3 regions were amplified by Arm-PCR using iRepertoire HTBI primers. TCRdb handled the public reads itself, with Q25 trimming in fastp and clone calling in MiXCR, and kept productive beta chains. Rows with a matching CDR3 protein are joined into one entry that keeps the most common DNA and genes. The sample includes roughly 470,000 distinct CDR3 sequences, with less than 25% observed a single time. Over 7.5% of the sample rests with the top ten. The sample's time point label, decoded: persistent/refractory GD, antithyroid drugs over 5 years with positive TRAb. For both TCR sequencing and RNA sequencing, RNA was extracted from PBMCs using TRIzol.

Sequencing was performed on peripheral blood mononuclear cells (PBMCs), taken when the disease was refractory, from a patient treated with antithyroid drugs. The source is a female donor with Graves disease.

This clonotype was seen ten or more times. The rearrangement joins TRBV28 to TRBJ2-4; D perhaps matches TRBD2 (6 bases). Between the trimmed V and J ends, which lost 6 bases and 12 bases, there was a span of 15 bases. The V gene's germline CDR1 is MDHEN and CDR2 SYDVKM. This CDR3 contains 12 residues. The CDR3 loop reads CASSPLGLSQYF. The CDR3 DNA is TGTGCCAGCAGCCCTCTGGGACTTTCTCAGTACTTC.

This clonotype was detected a few times. V gene TRBV6-5 combines with J gene TRBJ1-2, with D perhaps TRBD1 (5 bases). Germline-derived CDR1 and CDR2 are MNHEY and SVGAGI. The CDR3 runs to 16 residues. V was pared by 3 bases and J by 7 bases, with 21 bases between. CDR3 protein: CASSYTRTSGALGYTF. Written as DNA, the CDR3 is TGTGCCAGCAGTTATACCAGAACCTCCGGGGCTCTTGGCTACACCTTC.

The rearrangement joins TRBV30 to TRBJ2-1, with 16 bases matching TRBD2. The CDR3 has 18 amino acids. J was trimmed by 5 bases and V by 2 bases; bases with no gene match: 9. Looked up from germline, CDR1 is GTSNPN and CDR2 is SVGIG (reference sequence). CDR3 sequence (DNA): TGTGCCTGGAGTATGGGACTAGCGGGAGGGCGGGGGAACAATGAGCAGTTCTTC. This gives the protein CAWSMGLAGGRGNNEQFF.

This clonotype has only a few counts. This sequence joins TRBV5-6 and TRBJ2-7, with D possibly TRBD1 on 5 matching bases. Germline-derived CDR1 and CDR2 are SGHDT and YYEEEE. This CDR3 has 15 residues. The V end lost 5 bases, the J end lost 2 bases, and 17 bases lay between the germline ends. The CDR3 DNA is TGTGCCAGCAGGAGAGGTTCGACAGCTACCTACGAGCAGTACTTC. It is translated as CASRRGSTATYEQYF.

CDR3 nucleotide sequence: TGTGCCAGCAGTGCCCCGGCCGGGGGCACAGATACGCAGTATTTT. Translating gives CASSAPAGGTDTQYF. The chain combines TRBV2 with TRBJ2-3, with a tentative D call TRBD2 (5 bases). Germline CDR1 is SNHLY and CDR2 is FYNNEI. Trimming took off 4 bases at V and 1 base at J, with 12 bases between the two ends. The CDR3 is 15 residues long. The full variable domain, its missing parts supplied by reference TRBV2 and TRBJ2-3, is EPEVTQTPSHQVTQMGQEVILRCVPISNHLYFYWYRQILGQKVEFLVSFYNNEISEKSEIFDDQFSVERPDGSNFTLKIRSTKLEDSAMYFCASSAPAGGTDTQYFGPGTRLTVL.

This clonotype showed up many times. J is TRBJ1-5 and V is TRBV28; TRBD1 might be the D (6 bases). Germline V gives CDR1 MDHEN, CDR2 SYDVKM. Deletions cut 5 bases from V and 9 bases from J, with 14 bases between. The CDR3 contains 13 residues. CDR3 nucleotide sequence: TGTGCCAGCAGTCAACGGGGGCAGCGGCCCCAGCATTTT. It codes for CASSQRGQRPQHF.

Many counts were recorded for this clonotype. The V call is TRBV11-2, the J call TRBJ1-6; 7 bases map to TRBD1. The CDR3 covers 17 residues. V shed 3 bases and J 10 bases; nucleotides not matched to a gene: 15. Germline-derived CDR1 and CDR2 are SGHAT and FQNNGV. The CDR3 DNA sequence: TGTGCCAGCAGCTTGGTTTCCGAGACAGGGCTTAGCTCACCCCTCCACTTT. It codes for CASSLVSETGLSSPLHF.

This clonotype was observed a few times. The chain employs TRBV7-9 and TRBJ1-2; D is unclear. The CDR3 loop spans 12 amino acids. V was shortened by 1 base and J by 4 bases, with 4 bases between the two germline ends. The germline V gene has CDR1 SEHNR and CDR2 FQNEAQ (reference sequence). CDR3 sequence: CASSLETYGYTF. As DNA, the CDR3 is TGTGCCAGCAGCTTAGAGACCTATGGCTACACCTTC.

Many counts were recorded for this clonotype. The chain couples TRBV5-6 to TRBJ2-7; D gene unclear. Trimming removed 2 bases at V and 2 bases at J, with 8 bases between. The CDR3 loop spans 13 amino acids. CDR1 and CDR2 (germline): SGHDT, YYEEEE. The CDR3 DNA reads as TGTGCCAGCAGCTTAAGACCGACCTACGAGCAGTACTTC. It codes for CASSLRPTYEQYF.

This clonotype was seen ten or more times. The CDR3 coding sequence is TGCAGCGTTGAAGATCCGGGGGGTTTGGACGAGCAGTACTTC. Protein: CSVEDPGGLDEQYF. The V call is TRBV29-1, the J call TRBJ2-7; the match to TRBD2 covers 7 bases. V lost 0 bases and J lost 5; bases outside the gene matches: 7. There are 14 residues in the CDR3. Germline loops: CDR1 SQVTM, CDR2 ANQGSEA.

This clonotype was observed a handful of times. The V call is TRBV19, the J call TRBJ1-4, with D uncertain. The V gene lost 5 bases and the J gene lost 3 bases, with 10 bases spanning the gap. There are 14 residues in the CDR3. CDR1 and CDR2 (germline): LNHDA, SQIVND (reference sequence). The CDR3 DNA reads as TGTGCCAGTAGTTCGGTTGATCCTAATGAAAAACTGTTTTTT. It yields the protein CASSSVDPNEKLFF.

This clonotype has ten or more counts. The chain couples TRBV12-3 or TRBV12-4 to TRBJ1-2; a weak D match, TRBD1 (6 bases). The CDR3 loop spans 15 amino acids. V lost 1 base and J 0 bases, leaving 9 bases between the germline ends. The CDR3 DNA sequence: TGTGCCAGCAGTTTAGGTGGGGGCCCTAACTATGGCTACACCTTC. Protein product: CASSLGGGPNYGYTF.

This clonotype appeared many times. This chain connects TRBV11-2 to TRBJ2-7; 10 bases map to TRBD2. This CDR3 has 16 amino acids. The germline CDR1 and CDR2 sequences are SGHAT and FQNNGV. With V trimmed by 5 bases and J by 2 bases, 9 bases remained unmatched. The CDR3 nucleotides are TGTGCCAGCAGCCCTTTCCTAGCGGGAGACGCCTACGAGCAGTACTTC. This translates into CASSPFLAGDAYEQYF. The variable domain in full, completed from reference TRBV11-2 and TRBJ2-7, reads EAGVAQSPRYKIIEKRQSVAFWCNPISGHATLYWYQQILGQGPKLLIQFQNNGVVDDSQLPKDRFSAERLKGVDSTLKIQPAKLEDSAVYLCASSPFLAGDAYEQYFGPGTRLTVT.